Below, 10 T cell receptor beta chains from the same sample are listed, as sequenced in a study of T cell responses to AZD1222 COVID-19 vaccine. Repertoires were generated with immunoSEQ multiplex PCR, while TCRdb's copy carries only in-frame clones and drops some. The table lists around 76,000 clones, around 84% of them singletons. The sequencing used peripheral blood, collected on day 0 of AZD1222 vaccination. The receptors derive from an adult in good health.

The chain carries TRBV19 and TRBJ2-5, with TRBD1 matching 8 bases. V gave up 7 bases and J gave up 5 bases; unmatched junction bases: 9. This CDR3 is built from 14 residues. Germline CDR1 is LNHDA and CDR2 is SQIVND (reference sequence). CDR3 sequence: CASKTGGADETQYF. The DNA for the CDR3 is TGTGCCAGTAAAACAGGGGGTGCGGACGAGACCCAGTACTTC.

The chain is built from TRBV9 and TRBJ1-1; maybe TRBD1 (6 bases). The CDR3 extends over 17 amino acids. Germline CDR1 reads SGDLS; CDR2 reads YYNGEE. The germline V and J ends were trimmed by 0 bases and 0 bases, with 15 bases remaining between them. In nucleotides, the CDR3 is TGTGCCAGCAGCGTAGAAGGGGGACAATCCATGAACACTGAAGCTTTCTTT. The encoded protein is CASSVEGGQSMNTEAFF.

The table lists this clone with a count of one. This sequence joins TRBV30 and TRBJ1-4, with 8 bases aligning to TRBD1. V dropped 0 bases and J dropped 8; count of bases not matched to a gene: 8. In germline, CDR1 is GTSNPN, CDR2 SVGIG (reference sequence). CDR3 length: 15 amino acids. CDR3 residues: CAWSVGTGGGEKLFF. CDR3 nucleotide sequence: TGTGCCTGGAGTGTAGGAACAGGGGGAGGCGAAAAACTGTTTTTT. The whole variable domain, remainder taken from reference TRBV30 and TRBJ1-4, is SQTIHQWPATLVQPVGSPLSLECTVEGTSNPNLYWYRQAAGRGLQLLFYSVGIGQISSEVPQNLSASRPQDRQFILSSKKLLLSDSGFYLCAWSVGTGGGEKLFFGSGTQLSVL.

This clone has only a few counts. The V and J genes are TRBV9 and TRBJ1-1; D is uncertain. There are 13 residues in the CDR3. CDR1 SGDLS and CDR2 YYNGEE come from the germline V gene. V lost 3 bases and J 4 bases, leaving 10 bases between the germline ends. CDR3 protein: CASSANLGTEAFF. In nucleotides, the CDR3 is TGTGCCAGCAGCGCCAATCTGGGCACTGAAGCTTTCTTT.

V and J are TRBV7-2 and TRBJ2-6; TRBD1 aligns across 8 bases. The ends lost 3 bases at V and 4 bases at J; junction bases unmatched: 5. CDR3 length equals 16 residues. CDR1 SGHTA and CDR2 FQGNSA come from the germline V gene. Here the CDR3 DNA reads TGTGCCAGCAGCTTGCAGGGGGCGCTAGGGGCCAACGTCCTGACTTTC. It is translated as CASSLQGALGANVLTF.

The CDR3 protein is CASNPGGSYNEQFF. As DNA, the CDR3 is TGTGCCAGCAACCCAGGTGGGTCCTACAATGAGCAGTTCTTC. V usage is TRBV11-2 and J usage is TRBJ2-1; D unresolved. Per germline, CDR1 SGHAT and CDR2 FQNNGV. There are 14 residues in the CDR3. Trimming stripped 7 bases from V and 1 base from J, with 11 bases between. Combining the CDR3 with reference TRBV11-2 and TRBJ2-1 gives the whole variable domain EAGVAQSPRYKIIEKRQSVAFWCNPISGHATLYWYQQILGQGPKLLIQFQNNGVVDDSQLPKDRFSAERLKGVDSTLKIQPAKLEDSAVYLCASNPGGSYNEQFFGPGTRLTVL.

The V gene is TRBV24-1, the J gene TRBJ1-6; perhaps TRBD1 as D (5 bases). The V gene's germline CDR1 is KGHDR and CDR2 SFDVKD. The CDR3 runs 12 residues. V dropped 12 bases and J dropped 7 bases, with 12 bases sitting between them. CDR3 sequence: CAPGTLNSPLHF. The CDR3 DNA sequence: TGTGCCCCCGGGACGTTGAATTCACCCCTCCACTTT.

This chain uses TRBV3-1 (or the pseudogene TRBV3-2) with TRBJ2-5, with 14 bases lining up with TRBD2. Germline CDR1 reads LGHDT; CDR2 reads YNNKEL (reference sequence). The CDR3 is 18 amino acids. Trimming took 2 bases from V and 4 from J; bases not matched to a gene: 9. CDR3 residues: CASSQPGLAGEEGETQYF. The CDR3 DNA sequence: TGTGCCAGCAGCCAACCGGGACTAGCGGGGGAGGAAGGAGAGACCCAGTACTTC.

The rearrangement uses TRBV2 and TRBJ2-1, with TRBD1 matching 7 bases. V gave up 5 bases and J gave up 9 bases; unmatched junction bases: 4. CDR1 and CDR2 from the germline V gene are SNHLY and FYNNEI. The CDR3 is 12 residues long. The CDR3 protein is CASSPTGFEQFF. DNA for the CDR3: TGTGCCAGCAGTCCGACAGGGTTTGAGCAGTTCTTC.

The V and J genes are TRBV18 and TRBJ1-6; maybe TRBD1 (5 bases). Trimming took 4 bases from V and 9 from J, leaving 16 bases between them. Germline V gene lookup returns CDR1 KGHSH and CDR2 LQKENI. The CDR3 is 15 amino acids. The CDR3 spells CASSQGPGDSSPLHF. CDR3 nucleotides: TGTGCCAGCTCACAGGGGCCCGGAGATAGTTCACCCCTCCACTTT.